What follows are 8 T cell receptor beta chains derived from one specimen sequenced in a study of blood T cell repertoires in COVID-19. Generated by immunoSEQ multiplex PCR, the TCRdb table keeps only in-frame clones and is missing some. Among approximately 440,000 clones listed, 90% were seen once. Sequencing input: PBMCs or T cells enriched from blood (not recorded which). The receptors originated from a man younger than 35 who had recovered from COVID-19.

This chain uses TRBV3-1 (or the pseudogene TRBV3-2) with TRBJ1-5; D remains unclear. This CDR3 is built from 15 residues. V was shortened by 1 base and J by 0 bases, with 7 bases between the two germline ends. Germline V CDR1 and CDR2: LGHDT, YNNKEL (reference sequence). The CDR3 DNA is TGTGCCAGCAGCCAAGGACCAGGTAGCAATCAGCCCCAGCATTTT. Its protein is CASSQGPGSNQPQHF.

The gene calls are TRBV5-4 and TRBJ1-2, with TRBD1 matching 9 bases. CDR1 is SGHNT and CDR2 is YYREEE in the germline V gene (reference sequence). Trimming removed 4 bases from V and 4 bases from J; junction bases left unmatched: 5. CDR3 size: 14 residues. CDR3 loop: CASSSRDRVYGYTF. CDR3 bases: TGTGCCAGCAGCAGCCGGGACAGGGTCTATGGCTACACCTTC.

The chain employs TRBV9 and TRBJ1-6, with D perhaps matching TRBD1 (5 bases). The V gene lost 3 bases and the J gene lost 5 bases, with 12 bases spanning the gap. This CDR3 has 15 residues. The V gene's germline CDR1 is SGDLS and CDR2 YYNGEE. As DNA, the CDR3 is TGTGCCAGCAGCGCGGCGGGACGGGATAATTCACCCCTCCACTTT. It translates to CASSAAGRDNSPLHF.

The chain carries TRBV19 and TRBJ1-1; D unresolved. The CDR3 is made up of 12 amino acids. The V end was cut by 0 bases, the J end by 11 bases, with 10 bases between. Germline assignment: CDR1 LNHDA and CDR2 SQIVND (reference sequence). The CDR3 is CASSIDLSVAFF. CDR3 nucleotide sequence: TGTGCCAGTAGTATAGACCTTTCAGTGGCTTTCTTT.

V is TRBV11-2 and J is TRBJ1-2, with D hard to call. The V end lost 6 bases, the J end lost 2 bases, and 16 bases lay between the germline ends. CDR3 length equals 15 residues. The germline CDR1 and CDR2 sequences are SGHAT and FQNNGV. CDR3 protein: CASSTLRGSNYGYTF. The CDR3 DNA follows: TGTGCCAGCAGTACCCTGAGAGGGTCCAACTATGGCTACACCTTC.

The chain has TRBV12-3 or TRBV12-4 and TRBJ2-7; D is possibly TRBD2 (5 bases). The CDR3 extends over 13 amino acids. The V end lost 6 bases, the J end lost 3 bases, and 12 bases lay between the germline ends. The CDR3 sequence: CASRGEALYEQYF. The CDR3 DNA is TGTGCCAGCAGGGGAGAGGCCCTCTACGAGCAGTACTTC.

The CDR3 nucleotides read TGTGCCAGCTCACTTCGCGGACAGCGATTCTACGAGCAGTACTTC. It yields the protein CASSLRGQRFYEQYF. The V call is TRBV18, the J call TRBJ2-7; maybe TRBD1 (6 bases). CDR1 and CDR2 from the germline V gene are KGHSH and LQKENI. This CDR3 spans 15 amino acids. V lost 4 bases, J lost 3 bases, and 16 bases lay in between. Variable domain in full (rest from reference TRBV18 and TRBJ2-7): NAGVMQNPRHLVRRRGQEARLRCSPMKGHSHVYWYRQLPEEGLKFMVYLQKENIIDESGMPKERFSAEFPKEGPSILRIQQVVRGDSAAYFCASSLRGQRFYEQYFGPGTRLTVT.

A word on this clone: This sample also contains other DNA sequences that code for the same CDR3. This rearrangement joins TRBV4-2 to TRBJ1-5; D unresolved. V dropped 0 bases and J dropped 5 bases, with 5 bases sitting between them. The CDR3 runs 13 residues. Germline V gives CDR1 LGHNA, CDR2 YNFKEQ. The CDR3 bases are TGTGCCAGCAGCCAAGATCCGGATCAGCCCCAGCATTTT. Translation: CASSQDPDQPQHF.